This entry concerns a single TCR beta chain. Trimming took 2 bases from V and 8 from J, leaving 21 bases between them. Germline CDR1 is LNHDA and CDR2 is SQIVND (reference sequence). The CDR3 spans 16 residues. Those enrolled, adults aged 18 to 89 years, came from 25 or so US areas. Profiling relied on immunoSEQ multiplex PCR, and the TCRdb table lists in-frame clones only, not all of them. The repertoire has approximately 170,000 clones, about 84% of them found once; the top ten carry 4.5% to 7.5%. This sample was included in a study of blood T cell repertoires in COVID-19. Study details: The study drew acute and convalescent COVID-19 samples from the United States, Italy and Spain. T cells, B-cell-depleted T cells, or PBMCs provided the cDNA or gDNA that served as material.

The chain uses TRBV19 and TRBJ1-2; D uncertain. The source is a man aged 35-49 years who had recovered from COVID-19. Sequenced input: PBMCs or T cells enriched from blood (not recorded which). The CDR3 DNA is TGTGCCAGTAGTATACCGACTCCCAATCACTCCCGGGGCTACACCTTC. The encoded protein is CASSIPTPNHSRGYTF.